The clone carrying this T cell receptor (beta chain) appeared a few times. With a much larger clone just one base away, this may be a read error. Genomic DNA provided the template from which TCR beta CDR3 was amplified by two-round multiplex PCR. Individual primers that were specific to each TRBV and TRBJ gene served in first-round PCR. During the second PCR round, universal primers were used. MiXCR was run by TCRdb on the multiplex PCR reads, yielding one entry per CDR3 protein. This sample has approximately 28,000 distinct CDR3 sequences; 30% occur once, and the top ten carry around 35%. V shed 6 bases, J shed 12 bases, and the junction held 10 bases outside the gene matches. This CDR3 spans 12 amino acids. CDR1 is LGHDT, CDR2 YNNKEL, per germline (reference sequence). This specimen belongs to a study of prognosis after radiotherapy for stage I lung cancer.

The starting material was PBMCs, obtained before or after stereotactic body radiation therapy (not recorded which). This TCR derives from a donor of 50 years or more with non-small cell lung cancer. This chain connects TRBV3-1 to TRBJ2-7, with 8 bases identical to TRBD1. The CDR3 region has the DNA TGTGCCAGCAGACAGGGACAGGTAGTCCTGTACTTC. It codes for CASRQGQVVLYF.